The rows below give T cell receptor beta chains drawn from one sample of a study of blood T cell repertoires in COVID-19. Assay: immunoSEQ multiplex PCR; the TCRdb copy retains only in-frame clones and omits some. Seen here are 160,000 or so clones, 78% observed once, and the top ten hold approximately 15%. Source material: peripheral blood. The receptors shown here come from a woman older than 75 with acute or convalescent COVID-19. The CDR3 runs from the conserved cysteine through the conserved F or W. Each record gives: J gene, D gene, clone size, CDR3 length, V gene, CDR3 DNA, CDR3 protein. A D gene is named only where the DNA matches it firmly. Clone size, where shown, is once, few, many, or a class for clones that have expanded.

TRBJ1-1,NA,few,13,TRBV11-2,TGTGCCAGCAGCTTAGGGGGGGGCTCTGAAGCTTTCTTT,CASSLGGGSEAFF
TRBJ2-5,NA,NA,12,TRBV7-9,TGTGCCAGCAGTACGGGGCAAGAGACCCAGTACTTC,CASSTGQETQYF
TRBJ2-5,NA,NA,11,TRBV20-1,TGCAGTGCGCGGGACCAAGAGACCCAGTACTTC,CSARDQETQYF
TRBJ1-3,TRBD1,NA,16,TRBV5-4,TGTGCCAGCAGCTCGGGACAGGGGGCTCCTGGAAACACCATATATTTT,CASSSGQGAPGNTIYF
TRBJ2-7,TRBD2,NA,13,TRBV7-9,TGTGCCAGCAACTCTGGCGGGAGCGGTGAGCAGTACTTC,CASNSGGSGEQYF
TRBJ1-1,NA,NA,13,TRBV12-3/TRBV12-4,TGTGCCAGCAGTTTGGGGCCGAACACTGAAGCTTTCTTT,CASSLGPNTEAFF
TRBJ2-1,TRBD1,NA,14,TRBV5-1,TGCGCCAGCAGCGAAGGACAGGGGTACAATGAGCAGTTCTTC,CASSEGQGYNEQFF
TRBJ1-5,NA,once,16,TRBV30,TGTGCCTGGAGTGCGGGGCGGGGATATAGCAATCAGCCCCAGCATTTT,CAWSAGRGYSNQPQHF
TRBJ2-7,NA,NA,15,TRBV3-1/TRBV3-2,TGTGCCAGCAGGCAGGGGTCAAAGTATAGCCTCGAGCAGTACTTC,CASRQGSKYSLEQYF
TRBJ1-2,NA,NA,13,TRBV15,TGTGCCACCAGCAGAGCGCGTCAGGGCAGCTACACCTTC,CATSRARQGSYTF
TRBJ2-3,NA,NA,15,TRBV15,TGTGCCACCAGCGAAGGGGGGGGGCCGACAGATACGCAGTATTTT,CATSEGGGPTDTQYF
TRBJ2-3,TRBD2,NA,16,TRBV28,TGTGCCAGCAGTTTTCCACTGCGGGAGTCCTCCGATACGCAGTATTTT,CASSFPLRESSDTQYF
TRBJ1-4,NA,NA,15,TRBV6-5,TGTGCCAGCAGTTCCCCAGGGAGGGGTCATGAAAAACTGTTTTTT,CASSSPGRGHEKLFF
TRBJ2-1,NA,NA,15,TRBV11-2,TGTGCCAGCACCATCGACAGGCCATCCTACAATGAGCAGTTCTTC,CASTIDRPSYNEQFF
TRBJ1-2,NA,few,19,TRBV5-5,TGTGCCAGCAGCTATACAGACCGGGACTCAAGTCCCTCTAACTATGGCTACACCTTC,CASSYTDRDSSPSNYGYTF
TRBJ2-1,TRBD2,few,16,TRBV7-3,TGTGCCAGCAGCTTCACTAGCGGGAGCGGGGACAATGAGCAGTTCTTC,CASSFTSGSGDNEQFF
TRBJ1-1,TRBD1,NA,15,TRBV6-6,TGTGCCAGCAGTTACGGGGACAGGTTGAACACTGAAGCTTTCTTT,CASSYGDRLNTEAFF
TRBJ1-5,NA,NA,19,TRBV21-1,TGTGCCAGCAGCAAAGCGGGCGGGGTGGGCCGCCGAGCATATCAGCCCCAGCATTTT,CASSKAGGVGRRAYQPQHF
TRBJ2-7,TRBD2,NA,18,TRBV5-1,TGCGCCAGCAGTTCGACCGGGACTAGCGGGAGTTTTACCCACGAGCAGTACTTC,CASSSTGTSGSFTHEQYF
TRBJ1-3,NA,NA,17,TRBV5-3,TGTGCCAGAAGATTGAGCGGCGGGGGGAGCTCTGGAAACACCATATATTTT,CARRLSGGGSSGNTIYF
TRBJ2-5,NA,NA,14,TRBV5-1,TGCGCCAGCAGCTTACAGGGGGAGGGAGAGACCCAGTACTTC,CASSLQGEGETQYF
TRBJ1-6,TRBD1,NA,16,TRBV3-1/TRBV3-2,TGTGCCAGCAGCCAAGCCGGAGGGACAGGGGATTCACCCCTCCACTTT,CASSQAGGTGDSPLHF
TRBJ1-1,NA,NA,13,TRBV2,TGTGCCAGCAGTACAGATTCGAACACTGAAGCTTTCTTT,CASSTDSNTEAFF
TRBJ2-7,TRBD2,NA,15,TRBV5-4,TGTGCCAGCAGATTGGGGACTAGCGTTTCCTACGAGCAGTACTTC,CASRLGTSVSYEQYF